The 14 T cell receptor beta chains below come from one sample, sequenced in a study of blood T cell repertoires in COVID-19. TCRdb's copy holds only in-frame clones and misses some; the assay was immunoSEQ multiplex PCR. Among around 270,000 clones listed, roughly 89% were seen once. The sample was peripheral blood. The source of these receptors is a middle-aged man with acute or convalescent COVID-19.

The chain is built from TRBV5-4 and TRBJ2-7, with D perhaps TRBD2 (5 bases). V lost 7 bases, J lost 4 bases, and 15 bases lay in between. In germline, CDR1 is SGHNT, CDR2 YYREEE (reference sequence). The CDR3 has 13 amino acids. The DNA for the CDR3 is TGTGCCAGCGGGGAACCGAGCGGTTACGAGCAGTACTTC. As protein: CASGEPSGYEQYF. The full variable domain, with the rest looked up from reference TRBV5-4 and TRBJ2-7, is ETGVTQSPTHLIKTRGQQVTLRCSSQSGHNTVSWYQQALGQGPQFIFQYYREEENGRGNFPPRFSGLQFPNYSSELNVNALELDDSALYLCASGEPSGYEQYFGPGTRLTVT.

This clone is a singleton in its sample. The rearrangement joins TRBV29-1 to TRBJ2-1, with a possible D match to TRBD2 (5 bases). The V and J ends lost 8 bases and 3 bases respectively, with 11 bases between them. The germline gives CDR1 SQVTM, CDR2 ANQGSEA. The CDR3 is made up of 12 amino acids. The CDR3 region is CSPRTLYNEQFF. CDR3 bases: TGCAGCCCACGGACTCTCTACAATGAGCAGTTCTTC.

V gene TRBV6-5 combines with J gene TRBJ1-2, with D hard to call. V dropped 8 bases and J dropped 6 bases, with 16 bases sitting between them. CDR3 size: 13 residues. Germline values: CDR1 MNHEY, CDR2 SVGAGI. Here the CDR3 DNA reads TGTGCCAGCGCTACCAGCAATCTAGATGGCTACACCTTC. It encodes CASATSNLDGYTF.

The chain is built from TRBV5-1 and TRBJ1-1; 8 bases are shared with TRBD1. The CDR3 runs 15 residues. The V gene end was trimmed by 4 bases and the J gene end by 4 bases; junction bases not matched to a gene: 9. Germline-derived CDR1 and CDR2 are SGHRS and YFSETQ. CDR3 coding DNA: TGCGCCAGCAGCCCAGGACAGGGTTTAGGCACTGAAGCTTTCTTT. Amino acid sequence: CASSPGQGLGTEAFF.

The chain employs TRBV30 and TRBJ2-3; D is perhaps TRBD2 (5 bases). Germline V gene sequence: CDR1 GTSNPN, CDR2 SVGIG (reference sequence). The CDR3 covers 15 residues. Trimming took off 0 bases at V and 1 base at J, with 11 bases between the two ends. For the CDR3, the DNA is TGTGCCTGGAGTGTACTAGGAACAGGCACAGATACGCAGTATTTT. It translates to CAWSVLGTGTDTQYF. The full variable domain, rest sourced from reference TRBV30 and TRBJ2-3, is SQTIHQWPATLVQPVGSPLSLECTVEGTSNPNLYWYRQAAGRGLQLLFYSVGIGQISSEVPQNLSASRPQDRQFILSSKKLLLSDSGFYLCAWSVLGTGTDTQYFGPGTRLTVL.

The DNA of the CDR3 is TGTGCCAGCAGCTTTGGACAGGGTGATCTCTACACCTTC. Its protein is CASSFGQGDLYTF. The chain recombines TRBV5-4 with TRBJ1-2; 8 bases match TRBD1. Germline V CDR1 and CDR2: SGHNT, YYREEE (reference sequence). Germline trimming cut 2 bases from V and 10 bases from J; bases unmatched to any gene: 7. This CDR3 is built from 13 residues. The variable domain in full, with the rest retrieved from reference TRBV5-4 and TRBJ1-2, is ETGVTQSPTHLIKTRGQQVTLRCSSQSGHNTVSWYQQALGQGPQFIFQYYREEENGRGNFPPRFSGLQFPNYSSELNVNALELDDSALYLCASSFGQGDLYTFGSGTRLTVV.

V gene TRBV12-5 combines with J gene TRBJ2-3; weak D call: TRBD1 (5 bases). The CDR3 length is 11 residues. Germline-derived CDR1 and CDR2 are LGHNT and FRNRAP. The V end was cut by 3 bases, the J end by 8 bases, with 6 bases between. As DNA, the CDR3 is TGTGCTAGTGGTTTAGGGGTTACGCAGTATTTT. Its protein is CASGLGVTQYF.

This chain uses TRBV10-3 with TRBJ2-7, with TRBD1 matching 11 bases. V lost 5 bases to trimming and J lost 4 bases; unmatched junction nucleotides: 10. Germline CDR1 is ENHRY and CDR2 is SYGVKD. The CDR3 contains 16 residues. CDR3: CAISFGQGANSYEQYF. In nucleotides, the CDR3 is TGTGCCATCAGTTTTGGACAGGGGGCAAATTCTTACGAGCAGTACTTC.

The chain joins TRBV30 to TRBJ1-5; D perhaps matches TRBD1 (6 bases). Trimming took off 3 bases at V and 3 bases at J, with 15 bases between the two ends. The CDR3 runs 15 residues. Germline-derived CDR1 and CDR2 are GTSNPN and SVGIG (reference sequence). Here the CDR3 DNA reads TGTGCCTGGAGCCCAAGGGGGACATTCAATCAGCCCCAGCATTTT. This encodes CAWSPRGTFNQPQHF.

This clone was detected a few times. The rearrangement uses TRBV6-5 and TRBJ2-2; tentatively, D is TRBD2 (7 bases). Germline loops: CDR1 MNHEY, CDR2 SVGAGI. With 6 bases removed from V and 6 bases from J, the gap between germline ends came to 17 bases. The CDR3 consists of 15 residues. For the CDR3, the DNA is TGTGCCAGCAGCCGTTCCGGGGGGCACCCCGGGGAGCTGTTTTTT. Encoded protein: CASSRSGGHPGELFF.

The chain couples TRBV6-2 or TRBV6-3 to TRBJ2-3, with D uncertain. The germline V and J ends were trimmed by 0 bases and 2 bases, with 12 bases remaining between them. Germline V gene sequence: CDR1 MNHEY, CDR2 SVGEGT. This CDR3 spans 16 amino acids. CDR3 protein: CASSYSRGFATDTQYF. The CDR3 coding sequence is TGTGCCAGCAGTTACTCGAGAGGTTTTGCCACAGATACGCAGTATTTT.

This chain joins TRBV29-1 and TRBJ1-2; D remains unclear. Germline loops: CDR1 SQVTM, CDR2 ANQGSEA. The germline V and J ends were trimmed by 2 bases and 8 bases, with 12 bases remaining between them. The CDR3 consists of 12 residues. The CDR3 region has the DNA TGCAGCGTTGAAAGCAAACCCCTGGGCTACACCTTC. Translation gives CSVESKPLGYTF. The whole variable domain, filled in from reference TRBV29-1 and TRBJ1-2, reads SAVISQKPSRDICQRGTSLTIQCQVDSQVTMMFWYRQQPGQSLTLIATANQGSEATYESGFVIDKFPISRPNLTFSTLTVSNMSPEDSSIYLCSVESKPLGYTFGSGTRLTVV.

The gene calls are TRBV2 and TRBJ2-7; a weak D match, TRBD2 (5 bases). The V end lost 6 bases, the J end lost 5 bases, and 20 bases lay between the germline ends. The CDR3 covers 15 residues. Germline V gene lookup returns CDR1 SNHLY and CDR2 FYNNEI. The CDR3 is CASSAGPPGVDEQYF. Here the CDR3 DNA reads TGTGCCAGCAGCGCAGGACCCCCCGGGGTAGACGAGCAGTACTTC.

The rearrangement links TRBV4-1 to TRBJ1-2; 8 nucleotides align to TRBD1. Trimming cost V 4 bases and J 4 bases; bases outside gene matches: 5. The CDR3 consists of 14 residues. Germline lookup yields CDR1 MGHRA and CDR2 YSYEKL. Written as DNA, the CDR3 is TGCGCCAGCAGCCGAGAGACAGGGGTCTATGGCTACACCTTC. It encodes CASSRETGVYGYTF.